Sequencing of this TCR beta chain was carried out in a study of human T cells and chemical hapten exposure. The germline gives CDR1 SEHNR, CDR2 FQNEAQ (reference sequence). V lost 0 bases, J lost 6 bases, and 18 bases lay in between. The CDR3 sequence is 17 residues long. The library put unique molecular identifiers onto individual cDNA molecules. TCRdb re-derived calls from the RACE reads in MiXCR, one entry per CDR3 protein. The table includes 300,000 to 450,000 distinct CDR3 sequences, 4.8% detected once. Time point specified: patch test 1, 2 weeks after DPC sensitization. Regarding treatment: therapeutic diphenylcyclopropenone sensitization with weekly scalp DPC. This clonotype was seen more than once but under ten times.

This rearrangement joins TRBV7-9 to TRBJ1-3; D is perhaps TRBD1 (5 bases). Sequences were derived from whole blood, sampled in connection with sensitization to the hapten diphenylcyclopropenone (DPC). The clonotype was recovered from a woman aged 50 to 60 with alopecia areata. Some clones in this sample may be carry-over from other donors' samples. CDR3 nucleotides: TGTGCCAGCAGCTTAGCCGACAGCCGGGGATTTTTAAACACCATATATTTT. Its protein product is CASSLADSRGFLNTIYF.